The rows below give T cell receptor beta chains drawn from one sample of a study of blood T cell repertoires in COVID-19. Libraries were prepared by immunoSEQ multiplex PCR; TCRdb keeps only in-frame clonotypes and omits some of them. Counted here are about 95,000 clones, about 80% occurring once; the ten biggest clones make up approximately 24%. The sample comprised peripheral blood. Receptors originate from a human donor in a cohort sampled during active COVID-19. Each CDR3 is given without its conserved first and last residue. Each record gives: CDR3 length, V gene, J gene, CDR3 protein.

CDR3 length: 19; V gene: TRBV13; J gene: TRBJ2-1; CDR3 protein: ASSSLLPGLAGLSSYNEQF
CDR3 length: 14; V gene: TRBV5-1; J gene: TRBJ2-2; CDR3 protein: ASVLYSGSNTGELF
CDR3 length: 12; V gene: TRBV6-5; J gene: TRBJ1-1; CDR3 protein: ASSYRTVNTEAF
CDR3 length: 14; V gene: TRBV19; J gene: TRBJ1-2; CDR3 protein: ASSMGREVTNYGYT
CDR3 length: 13; V gene: TRBV18; J gene: TRBJ2-7; CDR3 protein: ASSPPGTVTYEQY
CDR3 length: 13; V gene: TRBV19; J gene: TRBJ2-1; CDR3 protein: ASSSGQGWNNEQF
CDR3 length: 12; V gene: TRBV5-8; J gene: TRBJ1-1; CDR3 protein: ASSLGQAWSEAF
CDR3 length: 12; V gene: TRBV6-5; J gene: TRBJ2-2; CDR3 protein: ASSYSTGPGELF
CDR3 length: 11; V gene: TRBV7-2; J gene: TRBJ2-1; CDR3 protein: ASSLAIEGEQF
CDR3 length: 11; V gene: TRBV29-1; J gene: TRBJ2-7; CDR3 protein: SVGTGTGYEQY
CDR3 length: 14; V gene: TRBV5-1; J gene: TRBJ1-1; CDR3 protein: ASSSGQALVNTEAF
CDR3 length: 16; V gene: TRBV10-1; J gene: TRBJ2-7; CDR3 protein: ASNPGTSGSSSSYEQY
CDR3 length: 16; V gene: TRBV5-1; J gene: TRBJ2-1; CDR3 protein: ASSQGLAGVPPYNEQF
CDR3 length: 12; V gene: TRBV5-1; J gene: TRBJ2-5; CDR3 protein: ASSSRQSQETQY
CDR3 length: 12; V gene: TRBV5-6; J gene: TRBJ2-7; CDR3 protein: ASSSLGAPYEQY
CDR3 length: 15; V gene: TRBV7-9; J gene: TRBJ2-2; CDR3 protein: ASSPPWIAGDTGELF
CDR3 length: 16; V gene: TRBV29-1; J gene: TRBJ2-3; CDR3 protein: SVEDPSGAAPHTDTQY
CDR3 length: 11; V gene: TRBV5-5; J gene: TRBJ1-2; CDR3 protein: ASSPDSSYGYT
CDR3 length: 11; V gene: TRBV6-5; J gene: TRBJ1-2; CDR3 protein: ASSYYSLYGYT
CDR3 length: 13; V gene: TRBV19; J gene: TRBJ1-4; CDR3 protein: ASSTGQGRREKLF
CDR3 length: 13; V gene: TRBV2; J gene: TRBJ2-1; CDR3 protein: ASSEGHSGGATQF
CDR3 length: 12; V gene: TRBV11-2; J gene: TRBJ1-1; CDR3 protein: ASSFIQGNTEAF
CDR3 length: 11; V gene: TRBV19; J gene: TRBJ2-5; CDR3 protein: ASEDIAGETQY
CDR3 length: 9; V gene: TRBV6-2/TRBV6-3; J gene: TRBJ2-5; CDR3 protein: ASSISETQY
CDR3 length: 14; V gene: TRBV18; J gene: TRBJ2-5; CDR3 protein: ASSPRLAGHQETQY
CDR3 length: 12; V gene: TRBV18; J gene: TRBJ2-5; CDR3 protein: ASSPDLGGETQY
CDR3 length: 11; V gene: TRBV19; J gene: TRBJ2-7; CDR3 protein: ASTSVGGYEQY
CDR3 length: 15; V gene: TRBV18; J gene: TRBJ1-2; CDR3 protein: ASSPTRGGSNYYGYT
CDR3 length: 12; V gene: TRBV18; J gene: TRBJ2-7; CDR3 protein: ASSPLTGTNEQY
CDR3 length: 10; V gene: TRBV3-1/TRBV3-2; J gene: TRBJ1-3; CDR3 protein: ASSLLGNTIY
CDR3 length: 15; V gene: TRBV28; J gene: TRBJ1-2; CDR3 protein: ASSPSSSGTHNYGYT
CDR3 length: 12; V gene: TRBV19; J gene: TRBJ2-1; CDR3 protein: ATIDVGGSNEQF
CDR3 length: 12; V gene: TRBV18; J gene: TRBJ2-7; CDR3 protein: ASSPQGSNYEQY
CDR3 length: 12; V gene: TRBV9; J gene: TRBJ2-5; CDR3 protein: ASSVGSNQETQY
CDR3 length: 12; V gene: TRBV4-1; J gene: TRBJ1-5; CDR3 protein: ASSQPGGNQPQH
CDR3 length: 17; V gene: TRBV7-8; J gene: TRBJ1-1; CDR3 protein: ASSQLGQYSKRVKTEAF
CDR3 length: 12; V gene: TRBV6-5; J gene: TRBJ1-4; CDR3 protein: ASSLAPVREKLF
CDR3 length: 11; V gene: TRBV7-9; J gene: TRBJ2-5; CDR3 protein: ASSWDMKETQY
CDR3 length: 12; V gene: TRBV7-2; J gene: TRBJ2-5; CDR3 protein: ASTPSWGEETQY
CDR3 length: 13; V gene: TRBV5-8; J gene: TRBJ2-1; CDR3 protein: ASSLGRYVYNEQF
CDR3 length: 13; V gene: TRBV27; J gene: TRBJ1-4; CDR3 protein: ASSYRQGRGEKLF
CDR3 length: 13; V gene: TRBV5-1; J gene: TRBJ2-1; CDR3 protein: ASNVQGSSYNEQF
CDR3 length: 16; V gene: TRBV12-5; J gene: TRBJ1-3; CDR3 protein: ASGLVLPRGHSGNTIY
CDR3 length: 13; V gene: TRBV4-3; J gene: TRBJ1-1; CDR3 protein: ASSQGVGGETEAF
CDR3 length: 12; V gene: TRBV6-5; J gene: TRBJ1-1; CDR3 protein: ASTQSAFITEAF
CDR3 length: 11; V gene: TRBV28; J gene: TRBJ2-7; CDR3 protein: ASSSQPGQGQY
CDR3 length: 9; V gene: TRBV29-1; J gene: TRBJ1-1; CDR3 protein: SAVHGYEAF
CDR3 length: 12; V gene: TRBV27; J gene: TRBJ2-2; CDR3 protein: ASSSNRDAGELF
CDR3 length: 15; V gene: TRBV24-1; J gene: TRBJ2-2; CDR3 protein: ATSEDHGVTNTGELF
CDR3 length: 10; V gene: TRBV7-8; J gene: TRBJ2-1; CDR3 protein: ASSLLTGEQF
CDR3 length: 10; V gene: TRBV12-3/TRBV12-4; J gene: TRBJ2-1; CDR3 protein: ASRKDSLEQF
CDR3 length: 15; V gene: TRBV27; J gene: TRBJ2-2; CDR3 protein: ASSSDLAGVRTGELF
CDR3 length: 11; V gene: TRBV27; J gene: TRBJ2-3; CDR3 protein: ASSLSRAGTQY
CDR3 length: 14; V gene: TRBV7-6; J gene: TRBJ2-5; CDR3 protein: ASSLVVPAGGETQY